These 2 T cell receptor beta chains share one sample of origin, sequenced in a study of blood T cells in healthy people across ages. A J-beta primer mix and a sample-barcoded 5' primer were used in a second PCR of roughly 6 to 12 cycles. One entry per CDR3 protein results from TCRdb running MiXCR on the 5' RACE reads. In the table there are about 1,500,000 distinct CDR3 sequences, roughly 27% of which are singletons. Specimen: blood. These receptor sequences come from a woman aged 25 to 39 in good health.

Ten or more counts support this clonotype. V gene TRBV20-1 combines with J gene TRBJ1-2; D remains unclear. The CDR3 consists of 14 residues. The germline V gene encodes CDR1 DFQATT and CDR2 SNEGSKA (reference sequence). V was clipped by 1 base and J by 1 base, with 10 bases between them. This CDR3 is CSARGAGLNYGYTF. The CDR3 bases are TGCAGTGCTAGAGGAGCAGGCCTTAACTATGGCTACACCTTC.

Note on this clonotype: A much larger clone is a single base away; this may be a read error. The chain uses TRBV6-2 or TRBV6-3 and TRBJ2-4, with 7 positions matching TRBD1. Judging by the DNA end, TRBJ2-7 fits better; the J call may be wrong. The CDR3 has 14 amino acids. Germline V lookup: CDR1 MNHEY, CDR2 SVGEGT. The CDR3 loop reads CASKKTGMGDEQYF. The CDR3 nucleotides are TGTGCCAGCAAGAAGACAGGGATGGGCGACGAGCAGTACTTC.